This T cell receptor (beta chain) was identified in a study of cytomegalovirus exposure and HLA in healthy donors. The CDR3 totals 15 residues. Germline values: CDR1 SGHRS, CDR2 YFSETQ. With 3 bases clipped from V and 4 bases from J, the junction kept 6 bases outside the gene matches. The PCR made use of 60 Vbeta and 13 Jbeta primers. Profiling relied on immunoSEQ multiplex PCR, and the TCRdb table lists in-frame clones only, not all of them. The sample yields fewer than 150,000 clones, 70% to 85% seen once. Concerning this clone itself: No antigen is known for it.

Points from the study as a whole: The authors judged a highly shared variant cluster likely a sequencing artifact. It was confirmed in vitro that three of the CMV-associated chains were specific for CMV antigens. The records held CMV serostatus as the only immune exposure information.

The sample taken for sequencing was PBMCs. This rearrangement joins TRBV5-1 to TRBJ2-2; 7 bases line up with TRBD1. The sequence derives from a man in his forties in good health and CMV-seropositive. Here the CDR3 reads CASSSGTDFTGELFF. The CDR3 bases are TGCGCCAGCAGCTCGGGGACAGACTTCACCGGGGAGCTGTTTTTT. Looking up the rest from reference TRBV5-1 and TRBJ2-2 gives the full variable domain: KAGVTQTPRYLIKTRGQQVTLSCSPISGHRSVSWYQQTPGQGLQFLFEYFSETQRNKGNFPGRFSGRQFSNSRSEMNVSTLELGDSALYLCASSSGTDFTGELFFGEGSRLTVL.